This T cell receptor (beta chain) was documented in a study of ipilimumab plus nivolumab after autologous stem cell transplantation. The study, taken as a whole, reports: TCR repertoire, Treg phenotype and gut microbiota reportedly support more study of this approach.

Generated by immunoSEQ multiplex PCR, the TCRdb table keeps only in-frame clones and is missing some. The sample has approximately 84,000 clones, 75% to 85% seen once. The CDR3 is 14 residues long. Trimming cost V 6 bases and J 9 bases, with 22 bases left between them. Germline V lookup: CDR1 SGDLS, CDR2 YYNGEE. This clone has a single count. Its antigen is as yet unknown. The TCR comes from a male donor with diffuse large B-cell lymphoma. This material consisted of PBMCs, taken in a trial of ipilimumab plus nivolumab as post-transplant consolidation. V usage is TRBV9 and J usage is TRBJ2-7, with TRBD1 as a possible D gene (6 bases). CDR3 bases: TGTGCCAGCAACCCCTCGGGACAATCCGTAATGCAGTACTTC. It encodes CASNPSGQSVMQYF.